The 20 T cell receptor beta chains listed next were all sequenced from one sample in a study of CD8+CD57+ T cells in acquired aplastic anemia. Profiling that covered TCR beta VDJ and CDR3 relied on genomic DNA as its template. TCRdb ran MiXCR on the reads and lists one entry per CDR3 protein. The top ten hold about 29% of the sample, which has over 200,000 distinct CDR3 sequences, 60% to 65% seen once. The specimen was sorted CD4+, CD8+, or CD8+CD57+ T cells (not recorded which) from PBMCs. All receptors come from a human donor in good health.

The DNA of the CDR3 is TGTGCCAGGGGAAATTCTGGGGCCAACGTCCTGACTTTC. It is translated as CARGNSGANVLTF. J is TRBJ2-6 and V is TRBV7-9; D call uncertain. Trimming cost V 9 bases and J 1 base, with 7 bases left between them. The CDR3 loop spans 13 amino acids. Germline values: CDR1 SEHNR, CDR2 FQNEAQ (reference sequence).

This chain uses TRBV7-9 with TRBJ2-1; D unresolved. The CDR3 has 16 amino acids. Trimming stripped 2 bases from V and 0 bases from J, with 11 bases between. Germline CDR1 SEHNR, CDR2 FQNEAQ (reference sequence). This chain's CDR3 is CASSLMGTGSYNEQFF. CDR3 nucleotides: TGTGCCAGCAGCTTAATGGGTACTGGCTCCTACAATGAGCAGTTCTTC.

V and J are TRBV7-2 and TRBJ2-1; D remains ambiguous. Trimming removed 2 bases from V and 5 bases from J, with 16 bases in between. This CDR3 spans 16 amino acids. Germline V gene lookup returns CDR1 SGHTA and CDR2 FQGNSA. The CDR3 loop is CASSLRLPPFDNEQFF. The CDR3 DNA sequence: TGTGCCAGCAGCTTAAGACTCCCACCTTTCGACAATGAGCAGTTCTTC. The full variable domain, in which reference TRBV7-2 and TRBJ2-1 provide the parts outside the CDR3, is GAGVSQSPSNKVTEKGKDVELRCDPISGHTALYWYRQSLGQGLEFLIYFQGNSAPDKSGLPSDRFSAERTGGSVSTLTIQRTQQEDSAVYLCASSLRLPPFDNEQFFGPGTRLTVL.

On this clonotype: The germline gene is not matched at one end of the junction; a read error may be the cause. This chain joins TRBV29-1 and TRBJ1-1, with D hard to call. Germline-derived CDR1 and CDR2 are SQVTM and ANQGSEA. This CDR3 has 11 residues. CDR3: CGVDFQDEAFF. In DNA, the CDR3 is TGCGGCGTTGACTTTCAGGACGAAGCTTTCTTT.

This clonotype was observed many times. The CDR3 protein is CASSDVAGGADTQYF. The DNA of the CDR3 is TGTGCCAGCAGTGACGTAGCGGGAGGGGCAGATACGCAGTATTTT. The chain uses TRBV2 and TRBJ2-3; 11 nucleotides match TRBD2. The CDR3 extends over 15 amino acids. CDR1 and CDR2 (germline): SNHLY, FYNNEI. Trimming removed 3 bases from V and 4 bases from J; junction bases left unmatched: 3.

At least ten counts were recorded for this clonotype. For the CDR3, the DNA is TGTGCCAGCAGTGAATTTGGGAACACTGAAGCTTTCTTT. This translates into CASSEFGNTEAFF. The chain is built from TRBV25-1 and TRBJ1-1; D gene ambiguous. The germline V gene encodes CDR1 MGHDK and CDR2 SYGVNS. V was trimmed by 1 base and J by 1 base, leaving 4 bases between them. The CDR3 sequence is 13 residues long. Combining the CDR3 with reference TRBV25-1 and TRBJ1-1 gives the whole variable domain EADIYQTPRYLVIGTGKKITLECSQTMGHDKMYWYQQDPGMELHLIHYSYGVNSTEKGDLSSESTVSRIRTEHFPLTLESARPSHTSQYLCASSEFGNTEAFFGQGTRLTVV.

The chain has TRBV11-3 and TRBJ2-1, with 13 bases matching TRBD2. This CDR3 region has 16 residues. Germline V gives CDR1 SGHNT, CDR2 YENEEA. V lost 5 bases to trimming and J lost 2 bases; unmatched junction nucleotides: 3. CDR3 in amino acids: CASSRLAGGTYNEQFF. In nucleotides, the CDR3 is TGTGCCAGCAGCCGACTAGCGGGAGGTACCTACAATGAGCAGTTCTTC.

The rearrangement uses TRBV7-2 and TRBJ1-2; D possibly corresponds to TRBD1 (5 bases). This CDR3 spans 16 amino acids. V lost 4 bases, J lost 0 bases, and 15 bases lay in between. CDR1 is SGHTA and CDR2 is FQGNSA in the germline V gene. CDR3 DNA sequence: TGTGCCAGCAGCTCAGCAGGGTTTTCGGCTAACTATGGCTACACCTTC. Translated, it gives CASSSAGFSANYGYTF.

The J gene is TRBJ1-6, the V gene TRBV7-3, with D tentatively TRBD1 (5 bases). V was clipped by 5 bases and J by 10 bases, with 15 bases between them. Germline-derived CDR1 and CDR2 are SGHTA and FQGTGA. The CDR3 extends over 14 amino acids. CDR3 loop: CASSRGGEGSPLHF. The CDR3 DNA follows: TGTGCCAGCAGCCGGGGAGGGGAGGGCTCACCCCTCCACTTT.

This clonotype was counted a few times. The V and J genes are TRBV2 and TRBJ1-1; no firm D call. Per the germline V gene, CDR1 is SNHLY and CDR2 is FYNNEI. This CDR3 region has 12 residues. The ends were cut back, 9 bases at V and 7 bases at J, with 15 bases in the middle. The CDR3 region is CARRPSGGEAFF. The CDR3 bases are TGTGCCAGACGTCCTTCTGGAGGTGAAGCTTTCTTT.

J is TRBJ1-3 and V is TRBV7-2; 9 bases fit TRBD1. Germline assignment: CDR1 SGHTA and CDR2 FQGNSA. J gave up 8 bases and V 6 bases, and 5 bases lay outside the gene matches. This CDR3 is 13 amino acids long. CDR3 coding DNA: TGTGCCAGCAGTTCACAGGGGGCTGACACCATATATTTT. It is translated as CASSSQGADTIYF. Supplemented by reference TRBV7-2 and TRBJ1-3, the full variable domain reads GAGVSQSPSNKVTEKGKDVELRCDPISGHTALYWYRQSLGQGLEFLIYFQGNSAPDKSGLPSDRFSAERTGGSVSTLTIQRTQQEDSAVYLCASSSQGADTIYFGEGSWLTVV.

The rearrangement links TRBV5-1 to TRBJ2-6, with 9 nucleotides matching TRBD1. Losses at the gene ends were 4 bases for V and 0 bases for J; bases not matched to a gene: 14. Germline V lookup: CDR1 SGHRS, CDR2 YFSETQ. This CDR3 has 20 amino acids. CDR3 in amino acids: CASSPRDREKLVSGANVLTF. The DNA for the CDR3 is TGCGCCAGCAGCCCTCGGGACAGGGAAAAGTTGGTCTCTGGGGCCAACGTCCTGACTTTC.

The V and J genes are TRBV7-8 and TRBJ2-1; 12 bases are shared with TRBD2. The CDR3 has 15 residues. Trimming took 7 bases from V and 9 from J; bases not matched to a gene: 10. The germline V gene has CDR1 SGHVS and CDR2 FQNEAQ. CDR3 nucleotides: TGTGCCAGCAACCGACTAGCGGGAGTTCGTGGTGAGCAGTTCTTC. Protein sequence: CASNRLAGVRGEQFF.

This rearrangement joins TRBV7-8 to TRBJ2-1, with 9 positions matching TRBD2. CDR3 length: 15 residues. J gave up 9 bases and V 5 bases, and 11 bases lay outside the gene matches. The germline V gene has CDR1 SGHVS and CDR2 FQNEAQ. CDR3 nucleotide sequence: TGTGCCAGCAGCCCTTCCCCAGCGGGGGGAAGTGAGCAGTTCTTC. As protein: CASSPSPAGGSEQFF.

The CDR3: CAISEGQGNTEAFF. The CDR3 DNA reads as TGTGCCATCAGTGAGGGACAGGGAAACACTGAAGCTTTCTTT. The gene calls are TRBV10-3 and TRBJ1-1; TRBD1 matches at 8 bases. The CDR3 has 14 residues. Germline-derived CDR1 and CDR2 are ENHRY and SYGVKD. After removal of 2 bases from V and 2 bases from J, the junction contained 1 base not matched to a gene.

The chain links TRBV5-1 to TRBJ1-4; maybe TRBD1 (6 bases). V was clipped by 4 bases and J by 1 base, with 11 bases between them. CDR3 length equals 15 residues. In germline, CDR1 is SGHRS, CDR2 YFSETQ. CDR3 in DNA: TGCGCCAGCAGCCAGGACAGATTAACTAATGAAAAACTGTTTTTT. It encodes CASSQDRLTNEKLFF.

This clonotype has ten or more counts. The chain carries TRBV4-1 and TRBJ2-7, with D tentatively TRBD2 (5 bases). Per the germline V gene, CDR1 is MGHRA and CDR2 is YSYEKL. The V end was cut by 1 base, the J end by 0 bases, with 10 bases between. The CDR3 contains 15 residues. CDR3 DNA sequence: TGCGCCAGCAGCCAAGGGACTTTAGCCTCCTACGAGCAGTACTTC. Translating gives CASSQGTLASYEQYF.

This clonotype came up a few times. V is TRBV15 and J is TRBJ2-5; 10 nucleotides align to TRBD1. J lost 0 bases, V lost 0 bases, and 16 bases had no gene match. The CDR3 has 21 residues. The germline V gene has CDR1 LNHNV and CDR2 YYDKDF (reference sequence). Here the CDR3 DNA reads TGTGCCACCAGCAGAGATCTTTGGCGACAGGGGGCCCTTCGGTACCAAGAGACCCAGTACTTC. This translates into CATSRDLWRQGALRYQETQYF.

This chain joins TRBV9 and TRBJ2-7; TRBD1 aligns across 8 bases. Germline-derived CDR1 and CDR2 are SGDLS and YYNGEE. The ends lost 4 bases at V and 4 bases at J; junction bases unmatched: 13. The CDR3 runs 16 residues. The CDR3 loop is CASSQGATGVGYEQYF. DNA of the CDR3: TGTGCCAGCAGCCAAGGTGCGACAGGGGTCGGGTACGAGCAGTACTTC.

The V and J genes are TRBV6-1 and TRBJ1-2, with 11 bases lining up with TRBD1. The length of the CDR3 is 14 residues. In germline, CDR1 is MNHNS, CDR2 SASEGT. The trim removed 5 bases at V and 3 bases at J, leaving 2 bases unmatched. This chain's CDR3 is CASSRTGGDYGYTF. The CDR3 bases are TGTGCCAGCAGTCGGACAGGGGGCGACTATGGCTACACCTTC.